This T cell receptor beta chain was documented in a study of monozygotic twins with inflammatory bowel disease. The template switching step added UMIs that contained a 6-nucleotide sample barcode. Reanalyzing the 5' RACE reads, TCRdb keeps one entry per CDR3 protein, without DNA. The sample includes fewer than 150,000 distinct CDR3 sequences. Notes on the study in general: For IBD, no single strong associated signal or clonotype was supported. IBD patients shared fewer clonotypes with others than healthy twins, especially with disease activity. Twins classed as concordant or discordant showed no difference in repertoire similarity, possibly from limited power.

Regarding this clonotype: Its matching antigen is unknown.

The germline gives CDR1 DFQATT, CDR2 SNEGSKA (reference sequence). The CDR3 consists of 15 residues. The sequenced sample was blood. The TCR originated in a human donor with ulcerative colitis or Crohn's disease, or a healthy co-twin of an affected twin (not recorded which). This rearrangement joins TRBV20-1 to TRBJ1-6. Here the CDR3 reads CSARREMQSNSPLHF.